This TCR beta chain was found in a study of CD8+ T cells in alopecia areata. As for the study in general: Those patients who were treated received oral tofacitinib, which was given at 5 to 10 mg twice daily for moderate-to-severe alopecia areata. Using the percentage of affected scalp area, treated patients' severity was scored.

General study results and limits: A large proportion of expanded lesional clones were detected persisting in scalp and blood during tofacitinib.

Looked up from germline, CDR1 is SQVTM and CDR2 is ANQGSEA. V was shortened by 3 bases and J by 0 bases, with 11 bases between the two germline ends. The CDR3 consists of 14 residues. Sequencing relied on a cDNA template that was reverse transcribed from extracted RNA. This table comes from immunoSEQ multiplex PCR, and its TCRdb copy is limited to in-frame clones, with some not included. Counted here are approximately 300,000 clones, nearly 60% occurring once; the ten biggest clones make up under 2%. With regard to this clone: Its antigen is still unknown.

As for treatment: oral pan-JAK inhibitor, 5-10 mg twice daily. This receptor was identified in a human donor with alopecia areata. V gene TRBV29-1 combines with J gene TRBJ1-2; weak D call: TRBD1 (5 bases). The sequenced sample was CD4+ T cells sorted from blood, obtained at week 24, from a patient treated with tofacitinib. Here the CDR3 DNA reads TGCAGCGTTGATGGGGACGGTTCTAACTATGGCTACACCTTC. It is translated as CSVDGDGSNYGYTF.